A single sample gave rise to the 23 T cell receptor beta chains below, sequenced in a study of T-cell memory formation after mild COVID-19. MiXCR was run by TCRdb on the 5' RACE reads, yielding one entry per CDR3 protein. The top ten hold about 6% of the sample, which has about 110,000 distinct CDR3 sequences, about 18% seen once. Input material: PBMCs or a T cell subset sorted from them (not recorded which). The receptors stem from a man between 18 and 35 years old who had mild COVID-19 (a few samples of this study predate the infection). Cell type and time point are not known.

This rearrangement joins TRBV5-1 to TRBJ1-2, with unresolved D. CDR1 is SGHRS, CDR2 YFSETQ, per germline. The CDR3 spans 16 residues. Trimming removed 0 bases from V and 2 bases from J, with 14 bases in between. The DNA for the CDR3 is TGCGCCAGCAGCTTGGAAGGGCGGAGGATCAACTATGGCTACACCTTC. This encodes CASSLEGRRINYGYTF.

The chain recombines TRBV24-1 with TRBJ1-2; tentatively, D is TRBD1 (5 bases). The ends were cut back, 6 bases at V and 4 bases at J, with 11 bases in the middle. The CDR3 is made up of 13 amino acids. From germline, CDR1 is KGHDR and CDR2 SFDVKD. CDR3 amino acids: CATSSGSPYGYTF. The CDR3 coding sequence is TGTGCCACCAGTTCAGGGTCTCCCTATGGCTACACCTTC.

This clonotype was seen only a few times. The chain carries TRBV5-5 and TRBJ2-1; 8 nucleotides line up with TRBD1. The germline CDR1 and CDR2 sequences are SGHKS and YYEKEE (reference sequence). There are 15 residues in the CDR3. The J segment lost 2 bases and the V segment lost 0 bases, leaving 1 base of the junction unmatched. Written as DNA, the CDR3 is TGTGCCAGCAGCTTGGTACAGGGGGCCTACAATGAGCAGTTCTTC. The encoded protein is CASSLVQGAYNEQFF.

This clonotype was seen at least ten times. V gene TRBV12-3 or TRBV12-4 combines with J gene TRBJ2-5; no definite D call. V was cut by 3 bases and J by 3 bases, with 5 bases left in between. The CDR3 contains 12 residues. The CDR3 region is CASSFTEETQYF. The CDR3 DNA follows: TGTGCCAGCAGTTTTACCGAAGAGACCCAGTACTTC.

V gene TRBV9 combines with J gene TRBJ1-5; D gene ambiguous. Per germline, CDR1 SGDLS and CDR2 YYNGEE. The CDR3 has 16 residues. V dropped 0 bases and J dropped 6 bases, with 16 bases sitting between them. The CDR3 sequence is CASSVGSAVLGQPQHF. The CDR3 nucleotides are TGTGCCAGCAGCGTAGGATCTGCGGTCCTTGGTCAGCCCCAGCATTTT. Supplemented by reference TRBV9 and TRBJ1-5, the full variable domain reads DSGVTQTPKHLITATGQRVTLRCSPRSGDLSVYWYQQSLDQGLQFLIQYYNGEERAKGNILERFSAQQFPDLHSELNLSSLELGDSALYFCASSVGSAVLGQPQHFGDGTRLSIL.

This clonotype was counted between two and nine times. The J gene is TRBJ2-6, the V gene TRBV4-1, with D possibly called TRBD1 or TRBD2 (5 bases each). V was pared by 4 bases and J by 0 bases, with 16 bases between. The CDR3 covers 18 residues. The V gene's germline CDR1 is MGHRA and CDR2 YSYEKL. CDR3 coding DNA: TGCGCCAGCAGCCGGAAGCCGGGACGGGTCTCTGGGGCCAACGTCCTGACTTTC. It codes for CASSRKPGRVSGANVLTF.

In this sample, this clonotype turned up many times. The V call is TRBV7-9, the J call TRBJ2-7; no clear D gene. The CDR3 has 11 residues. Germline V gene sequence: CDR1 SEHNR, CDR2 FQNEAQ (reference sequence). Trimming cost V 5 bases and J 2 bases, with 4 bases left between them. The DNA of the CDR3 is TGTGCCAGCAGCCCGGCCTACGAGCAGTACTTC. Protein: CASSPAYEQYF. The full variable domain, completed using reference TRBV7-9 and TRBJ2-7, is DTGVSQNPRHKITKRGQNVTFRCDPISEHNRLYWYRQTLGQGPEFLTYFQNEAQLEKSRLLSDRFSAERPKGSFSTLEIQRTEQGDSAMYLCASSPAYEQYFGPGTRLTVT.

V and J are TRBV24-1 and TRBJ2-5; possible D gene TRBD1, 6 bases. CDR3 size: 17 residues. Trimming shortened V by 3 bases and J by 1 base, and 17 bases separated the two germline ends. In germline, CDR1 is KGHDR, CDR2 SFDVKD. This CDR3 reads CATSDTDSRGRQETQYF. The CDR3 DNA follows: TGTGCCACCAGTGATACCGACTCCAGGGGACGCCAAGAGACCCAGTACTTC.

The chain is built from TRBV7-2 and TRBJ2-7; unclear D gene. Between the trimmed V and J ends, which lost 0 bases and 3 bases, there was a span of 9 bases. The length of the CDR3 is 14 residues. Germline CDR1 reads SGHTA; CDR2 reads FQGNSA. The CDR3 spells CASSLARSDYEQYF. The DNA of the CDR3 is TGTGCCAGCAGCTTAGCGCGATCTGACTACGAGCAGTACTTC.

This clonotype was detected ten times or more. The chain recombines TRBV19 with TRBJ2-2, with a weak D call TRBD2 (5 bases). V dropped 9 bases and J dropped 3 bases, with 8 bases sitting between them. Germline CDR1 LNHDA, CDR2 SQIVND (reference sequence). The CDR3 has 12 residues. The DNA for the CDR3 is TGTGCCAGCCCCGGGGACACCGGGGAGCTGTTTTTT. Translating it yields CASPGDTGELFF. The complete variable domain, with remaining parts taken from reference TRBV19 and TRBJ2-2, reads DGGITQSPKYLFRKEGQNVTLSCEQNLNHDAMYWYRQDPGQGLRLIYYSQIVNDFQKGDIAEGYSVSREKKESFPLTVTSAQKNPTAFYLCASPGDTGELFFGEGSRLTVL.

Written as DNA, the CDR3 is TGTGCCAGCAGCTTCAGGACGAACACCGGGGAGCTGTTTTTT. As protein: CASSFRTNTGELFF. The rearrangement joins TRBV7-2 to TRBJ2-2, with unresolved D. Trimming cost V 3 bases and J 0 bases, with 5 bases left between them. This CDR3 comprises 14 residues. Germline lookup yields CDR1 SGHTA and CDR2 FQGNSA.

This clonotype was detected only a few times. The chain combines TRBV10-3 with TRBJ2-3; D call uncertain. This CDR3 spans 11 amino acids. Looked up from germline, CDR1 is ENHRY and CDR2 is SYGVKD. Trimming removed 6 bases at V and 4 bases at J, with 5 bases between. CDR3 sequence: CAIRTADTQYF. As DNA, the CDR3 is TGTGCCATCAGAACAGCAGATACGCAGTATTTT.

The rearrangement joins TRBV3-1 to TRBJ1-5; D unresolved. Germline-derived CDR1 and CDR2 are LGHDT and YNNKEL (reference sequence). CDR3 length equals 14 residues. The germline V and J ends were trimmed by 5 bases and 0 bases, with 8 bases remaining between them. This chain's CDR3 is CASSLGNSNQPQHF. The CDR3 DNA is TGTGCCAGCAGCTTAGGAAATAGCAATCAGCCCCAGCATTTT.

The chain couples TRBV7-2 to TRBJ1-2; TRBD1 might be the D (5 bases). Deletions cut 1 base from V and 7 bases from J, with 10 bases between. CDR1 is SGHTA, CDR2 FQGNSA, per germline. The CDR3 loop spans 13 amino acids. CDR3 bases: TGTGCCAGCAGCTTAGATCGGGGGGTTGGCTACACCTTC. The encoded protein is CASSLDRGVGYTF.

The chain joins TRBV6-5 to TRBJ2-3; 10 nucleotides match TRBD2. CDR1 is MNHEY, CDR2 SVGAGI, per germline. With 4 bases clipped from V and 0 bases from J, the junction kept 10 bases outside the gene matches. The CDR3 sequence is 18 residues long. The CDR3 region is CASSSHTSGVPSTDTQYF. The CDR3 nucleotides read TGTGCCAGCAGTTCTCATACTAGCGGGGTCCCTAGCACAGATACGCAGTATTTT.

This rearrangement joins TRBV20-1 to TRBJ1-2, with D maybe TRBD1 (6 bases). From germline, CDR1 is DFQATT and CDR2 SNEGSKA (reference sequence). The CDR3 is 13 amino acids. V gave up 4 bases and J gave up 6 bases, with 15 bases separating them. In DNA, the CDR3 is TGCAGTGCTAAACCCCCAGGGGCCAATGGCTACACCTTC. Translation gives CSAKPPGANGYTF.

The V call is TRBV7-6, the J call TRBJ1-1, with TRBD1 as a possible D gene (5 bases). CDR1 is SGHVS, CDR2 FNYEAQ, per germline. Trimming cost V 4 bases and J 1 base, with 10 bases left between them. There are 14 residues in the CDR3. CDR3 DNA: TGTGCCAGCAGCTCAGGGTTTCGGAACACTGAAGCTTTCTTT. Amino acid sequence: CASSSGFRNTEAFF.

The rearrangement joins TRBV27 to TRBJ2-7; possible D gene TRBD2, 5 bases. The CDR3 runs 14 residues. Germline lookup yields CDR1 MNHEY and CDR2 SMNVEV (reference sequence). Trimming stripped 1 base from V and 0 bases from J, with 7 bases between. CDR3 residues: CASSLWESSYEQYF. The CDR3 DNA reads TGTGCCAGCAGTTTATGGGAGAGCTCCTACGAGCAGTACTTC.

The genes are TRBV24-1 and TRBJ1-5, with 7 bases lining up with TRBD1. The CDR3 loop spans 16 amino acids. From germline, CDR1 is KGHDR and CDR2 SFDVKD. The junction had 13 bases not matched to a gene; V was cut back by 5 bases and J by 7 bases. The CDR3 here is CATSGTSGGSGQPQHF. The CDR3 DNA reads TGTGCCACCAGTGGGACATCAGGGGGTTCGGGGCAGCCCCAGCATTTT.

This clonotype was observed a handful of times. V and J are TRBV20-1 and TRBJ1-2; D possibly corresponds to TRBD1 (5 bases). The V gene lost 2 bases and the J gene lost 3 bases, with 13 bases spanning the gap. Germline V lookup: CDR1 DFQATT, CDR2 SNEGSKA (reference sequence). This CDR3 is 14 amino acids long. The CDR3 protein is CSARPPRGDYGYTF. The DNA of the CDR3 is TGCAGTGCTAGACCCCCGCGGGGGGACTATGGCTACACCTTC.

This clonotype was seen repeatedly, ten times or more. CDR3 amino acids: CASTGGASTDTQYF. The CDR3 DNA follows: TGTGCCAGCACGGGCGGTGCTAGCACAGATACGCAGTATTTT. The V call is TRBV6-2 or TRBV6-3, the J call TRBJ2-3; D gene ambiguous. Germline V gives CDR1 MNHEY, CDR2 SVGEGT. Trimming left V 7 bases short and J 0 bases short, with 11 bases between. The CDR3 spans 14 residues.

This clonotype has more than one count but fewer than ten. This rearrangement joins TRBV28 to TRBJ1-5; D is unclear. The CDR3 sequence is 12 residues long. Looked up from germline, CDR1 is MDHEN and CDR2 is SYDVKM. V dropped 6 bases and J dropped 16 bases, with 19 bases sitting between them. The CDR3 coding sequence is TGTGCCAGCAGACCTCTGCTTTTGATGCTTCATTTT. This encodes CASRPLLLMLHF.

This chain links TRBV20-1 with TRBJ1-5; the D is unclear. Trimming removed 1 base from V and 5 bases from J, with 9 bases in between. The CDR3 contains 13 residues. Germline CDR1 reads DFQATT; CDR2 reads SNEGSKA (reference sequence). For the CDR3, the DNA is TGCAGTGCTAGAGGGCCTGTCCATCAGCCCCAGCATTTT. This codes for CSARGPVHQPQHF.